The sample holds a few counts of the clone carrying this TCR beta chain. Staff drew roughly 10 milliliters of peripheral blood from each donor. The authors isolated at least 7 million PBMCs per sample. Extraction of total RNA produced a minimum of 5 micrograms from each sample. These data belong to a study of blood T cells in healthy people across ages. The CDR3 runs 15 residues. Germline CDR1 SGHTA, CDR2 FQGNSA. V dropped 5 bases and J dropped 5; count of bases not matched to a gene: 7. A second PCR of 7 to 11 cycles used a sample-barcoded 5' primer and a J-beta primer mix. All cDNA molecules were each tagged by a template-switch adaptor with 12 random nucleotides. TCRdb re-called the 5' RACE reads through MiXCR, storing one row per CDR3 protein. The data hold hundreds of thousands of distinct CDR3 sequences, with more than 40% observed a single time.

The genes are TRBV7-2 and TRBJ2-1; 9 bases map to TRBD2. Sequencing was done on a sample of blood. This receptor was obtained from a woman aged 60-75 years in good health. CDR3 region: CASSLSGRGDNEQFF. CDR3 sequence (DNA): TGTGCCAGCAGCCTTAGCGGGAGAGGGGACAATGAGCAGTTCTTC.